These 3 T cell receptor beta chains share one sample of origin, sequenced in a study of radiotherapy plus CTLA-4 blockade in lung cancer. Some clones are missing from TCRdb's copy, which holds only in-frame ones; the method was immunoSEQ multiplex PCR. The sample consists of approximately 67,000 clones, around four fifths of them appearing once. This material consisted of peripheral blood, taken from a patient treated with radiotherapy plus ipilimumab. The receptors were gathered from a human donor with non-small cell lung cancer who had a partial response to radiotherapy plus ipilimumab.

This chain joins TRBV4-2 and TRBJ1-6; 8 positions match TRBD1. Germline trimming cut 5 bases from V and 9 bases from J; bases unmatched to any gene: 12. The CDR3 runs to 16 residues. Germline V gene lookup returns CDR1 LGHNA and CDR2 YNFKEQ. This chain's CDR3 is CASSYTTGGVSSPLHF. The CDR3 DNA reads TGTGCCAGCAGCTATACTACAGGGGGGGTGAGTTCACCCCTCCACTTT.

J is TRBJ2-1 and V is TRBV18, with a possible D match to TRBD2 (5 bases). V was clipped by 3 bases and J by 6 bases, with 15 bases between them. The germline V gene encodes CDR1 KGHSH and CDR2 LQKENI. The CDR3 length is 15 residues. CDR3 in DNA: TGTGCCAGCTCACCGGAGGAGGCCCTCCTCAATGAGCAGTTCTTC. Translation gives CASSPEEALLNEQFF.

The V and J genes are TRBV21-1 and TRBJ2-2; the D call TRBD1 from the table was never checked on the DNA. TRBV21-1 has pseudogene status. The CDR3 extends over 16 amino acids. The CDR3 is CASSKSGGRGTGELFF. The DNA of the CDR3 is TGTGCCAGCAGCAAATCCGGTGGCAGGGGGACCGGGGAGCTGTTTTTT.